This TCR beta chain was recorded in a study of vaccination and CD4 T cells after COVID-19. Overall study results and limits: Nearly all convalescent vaccine-specific clones, 304 of 307, recognized only SARS-CoV-2 spike. The median proportion of reactive clones detected only post-vaccination in convalescent patients was approximately 90%.

Cultured CD4+ T cell DNA was sequenced using the Oncomine TCR Beta short-read assay. TCRdb re-derived calls from the PCR reads in MiXCR, one entry per CDR3 protein. The data show about 1,100 distinct CDR3 sequences, more than 13% seen once. By share, this clonotype counts as medium-sized. The antigen is undetermined. Germline trimming cut 10 bases from V and 5 bases from J; bases unmatched to any gene: 12. Per germline, CDR1 MDHEN and CDR2 SYDVKM. The CDR3 contains 15 residues. This sample's treatment: roughly 10-day PBMC culture with coronavirus spike peptide pools or control peptides (ViraFEST assay). The unexposed donor's CD4+ T cells were collected before the COVID-19 pandemic (2011-2018). IL-2 (around 10 IU/ml) and peptide pools (about 10 ug/ml) were added to cultures of approximately 2 million PBMCs per well. Unexposed donors' CD4+ T cells were tested against SARS-CoV-2 S/N and four cold-coronavirus spikes when cell numbers allowed.

The gene calls are TRBV28 and TRBJ1-1; 11 bases agree with TRBD1. Sequencing was done on a sample of CD4+ T cells from blood, cultured in vitro. The clonotype comes from a human donor in good health. CDR3 DNA sequence: TGTGCCATTGTCCCTGGGACAGGGGGGGTGACTGAAGCTTTCTTT. Amino acids: CAIVPGTGGVTEAFF.